These T cell receptor beta chains were read from a single sample in a study of T cells after yellow fever vaccination. TCRdb ran MiXCR on the 5' RACE reads and lists one entry per CDR3 protein. Among approximately 610,000 distinct CDR3 sequences listed, 17% were seen once. The specimen was PBMCs, collected roughly 5 days after the first yellow fever vaccination. The source is a man between 18 and 29 years old who received the YFV17D yellow fever vaccine. The CDR3 runs from the conserved cysteine through the conserved F or W. A D gene is named only where the DNA matches it firmly. Clone size is stated in some rows and not others, as once, few, many or a class when expanded.

j_gene | d_gene | abundance | v_gene | CDR3nt | CDR3aa
TRBJ2-6 | TRBD1 | few | TRBV5-1 | TGCGCCAGCAGCTTGGGACAGGGGAACTCTGGGGCCAACGTCCTGACTTTC | CASSLGQGNSGANVLTF
TRBJ1-1 | - | - | TRBV20-1 | TGCAGGGGCCAAGTACCGGGACACAGGAACACTGAAGCTTTCTTT | CRGQVPGHRNTEAFF
TRBJ2-3 | - | many | TRBV7-9 | TGTGCCAGCAGCTTAAGTGGCGGATTAGATACGCAGTATTTT | CASSLSGGLDTQYF
TRBJ2-5 | - | - | TRBV7-7 | TGTGCTAGCAGCGCGGGGACCGGGGAGACCCAGTACTTC | CASSAGTGETQYF
TRBJ1-5 | TRBD1 | few | TRBV4-1 | TGCGCCAGCAGCCAAGAGGTCAGGGGGAATCAGCCCCAGCATTTT | CASSQEVRGNQPQHF
TRBJ1-1 | - | few | TRBV27 | TGTGCCAGTCTAGGGGGGAACACTGAAGCTTTCTTT | CASLGGNTEAFF
TRBJ2-2 | - | - | TRBV5-1 | TGCGCCAGCAGCTTGGCTCGATCCCCCACCGGGGAGCTGTTTTTT | CASSLARSPTGELFF
TRBJ1-1 | - | few | TRBV7-3 | TGTGCCAGCAGCTTAAGGTGGGGGGGGAGTGGAACTGAAGCTTTCTTT | CASSLRWGGSGTEAFF
TRBJ1-2 | - | - | TRBV7-8 | TGTGCCAGCAGCTTACTGGCCACTGGCTACACCTTC | CASSLLATGYTF
TRBJ1-1 | - | many | TRBV9 | TGTGCCAGCAGCCCGGGTGGACCAAGAGATGAAGCTTTCTTT | CASSPGGPRDEAFF
TRBJ2-3 | - | - | TRBV20-1 | TGCAGTGCTCCCCTACAGACTAGCACAGATACGCAGTATTTT | CSAPLQTSTDTQYF
TRBJ1-2 | - | - | TRBV4-1 | TGCGCCAGCAGCCAAGAACCCAATGGCTATGGCTACACCTTC | CASSQEPNGYGYTF
TRBJ2-3 | TRBD1 | few | TRBV4-2 | TGTGCCAGCAGCGCAAGGACAGGGGATTCAGATACGCAGTATTTT | CASSARTGDSDTQYF
TRBJ2-1 | TRBD2 | - | TRBV20-1 | TGCAGTGCTATAAGGGGACTAGCGGGTAATGAGCAGTTCTTC | CSAIRGLAGNEQFF
TRBJ2-3 | TRBD2 | many | TRBV28 | TGTGCCAGCAGTAGAGCCTTGACTAGCGGGCTCACAGATACGCAGTATTTT | CASSRALTSGLTDTQYF
TRBJ2-3 | TRBD2 | - | TRBV30 | TGTGCCTGGGGACCGACTAGCGGGGGGACAGATACGCAGTATTTT | CAWGPTSGGTDTQYF
TRBJ2-1 | TRBD2 | - | TRBV6-4 | TGTGCCAGCAGTGACTCGGCGGGGGGGAATAATGAGCAGTTCTTC | CASSDSAGGNNEQFF
TRBJ2-1 | - | - | TRBV19 | TGTGCCAGTAGTATAGGGCAGGGGACGATTGGAGAGCAGTTCTTC | CASSIGQGTIGEQFF
TRBJ2-5 | - | - | TRBV4-3 | TGCGCCAGCAGCCAAGATCTGAGGGGGGCACCAGAAGAGACCCAGTACTTC | CASSQDLRGAPEETQYF
TRBJ2-3 | - | - | TRBV9 | TGTGCCAGCAGGGAAGGACTGGGGGCAGATACGCAGTATTTT | CASREGLGADTQYF
TRBJ1-3 | - | - | TRBV20-1 | TGCAGTGCTAGAGATCAGGGTTCTGGAAACACCATATATTTT | CSARDQGSGNTIYF
TRBJ2-1 | TRBD2 | - | TRBV3-1 | TGTGCCAGCAGCCAGATGGGACTAAAGTCCTACAATGAGCAGTTCTTC | CASSQMGLKSYNEQFF
TRBJ2-7 | - | many | TRBV7-2 | TGTGCCAGCAGCTTTCCGAGGGGGTACGAGCAGTACTTC | CASSFPRGYEQYF
TRBJ1-2 | TRBD1 | - | TRBV18 | TGTGCCAGCTCACCGGGGGACAGGTTCTATGGCTACACCTTC | CASSPGDRFYGYTF
TRBJ2-3 | TRBD2 | many | TRBV7-9 | TGTGCCAGCAGCTTGGCTAGCGGGGGGCCCAGGGATACGCAGTATTTT | CASSLASGGPRDTQYF
TRBJ2-3 | TRBD2 | - | TRBV5-1 | TGCGCCAGCAGCTTGGGGCTAGCGGGGGGGAACACAGATACGCAGTATTTT | CASSLGLAGGNTDTQYF
TRBJ2-1 | - | - | TRBV5-1 | TGCGCCAGCAGCTTGTCACGCGAGCCTGAGCAGTTCTTC | CASSLSREPEQFF
TRBJ2-5 | TRBD1 | few | TRBV11-2 | TGTGCCAGCAGCTTCGTATCTCGTCCGCGACAGGGGGGAGAGACCCAGTACTTC | CASSFVSRPRQGGETQYF
TRBJ1-1 | - | - | TRBV7-9 | TGTGCCAGCACCCCTAGCGGGTCGGGAACTGAAGCTTTCTTT | CASTPSGSGTEAFF
TRBJ2-3 | - | - | TRBV4-2 | TGTGCCAGCAGCCAAGAAGGGCGTGAGATTGCGCAGTATTTT | CASSQEGREIAQYF
TRBJ1-1 | - | - | TRBV7-2 | TGTGCCAGCAGCTTAGCGCTGAAGGGTGAAGCTTTCTTT | CASSLALKGEAFF
TRBJ2-7 | TRBD2 | - | TRBV6-1 | TGTGCCAGCAGTACGACTAGCGGGAATTCCTACGAGCAGTACTTC | CASSTTSGNSYEQYF
TRBJ2-1 | - | few | TRBV27 | TGTGCCAGCAGTTTAGTGGGACGGTACAATGAGCAGTTCTTC | CASSLVGRYNEQFF
TRBJ2-3 | - | - | TRBV4-1 | TGCGCCAGCAGCCAAGTAGGGGTTGGCACAGATACGCAGTATTTT | CASSQVGVGTDTQYF
TRBJ1-1 | - | few | TRBV6-1 | TGTGCCACCAAGGGGTGGACCAGGGATGAAAACACTGAAGCTTTCTTT | CATKGWTRDENTEAFF
TRBJ2-3 | - | few | TRBV6-2/TRBV6-3 | TGTGCCAGCAGTTACGGGTTGTCTAGCCGCGATACGCAGTATTTT | CASSYGLSSRDTQYF
TRBJ2-2 | - | few | TRBV7-6 | TGTGCCAGCAGCTTGGCCAGGGGTCCGTTCACCGGGGAGCTGTTTTTT | CASSLARGPFTGELFF
TRBJ1-5 | - | few | TRBV12-3/TRBV12-4 | TGTGCCAGCAGTTTGTGGGGGGATCAGCCCCAGCATTTT | CASSLWGDQPQHF
TRBJ2-1 | TRBD1 | - | TRBV6-5 | TGTGCCAGCAGTAACCAATTCGACAGGGTCTCCACCTACAATGAGCAGTTCTTC | CASSNQFDRVSTYNEQFF
TRBJ2-1 | - | many | TRBV15 | TGTGCCACCGGGAACCGGTACTCCTACAATGAGCAGTTCTTC | CATGNRYSYNEQFF
TRBJ2-7 | TRBD2 | - | TRBV20-1 | TGCAGTGCTAGACTAGCGGGGGGAAACGAGCAGTACTTC | CSARLAGGNEQYF
TRBJ1-1 | - | - | TRBV5-1 | TGCGCCAGCAGCCCCAACGACGTGGGCGAAGCTTTCTTT | CASSPNDVGEAFF
TRBJ2-5 | - | few | TRBV5-1 | TGCGCCAGCAGCTCAGGACTAAAAACGAACCAAGAGACCCAGTACTTC | CASSSGLKTNQETQYF
TRBJ2-3 | - | - | TRBV11-2 | TGTGCCAGCAGCTTAGATCTGCAGACAGATACGCAGTATTTT | CASSLDLQTDTQYF
TRBJ1-1 | - | - | TRBV7-9 | TGTGCCAGCAGCACGTTTGAGAGCTGGGAAGCTTTCTTT | CASSTFESWEAFF
TRBJ1-2 | - | - | TRBV4-3 | TGCGCCAGCAGCCAAGTTTTCACTCTTTATGGCTACACCTTC | CASSQVFTLYGYTF
TRBJ2-5 | - | few | TRBV4-2 | TGTGCCAGCAGCCAAGATCATCAGGGCCGGGAGACCCAGTACTTC | CASSQDHQGRETQYF